A single sample gave rise to the 20 T cell receptor beta chains below, sequenced in a study of CD8 T cells in Susac syndrome. Random hexamers served to reverse transcribe roughly 0.45 to 1 ug RNA. TCRdb passed the immunoSEQ multiplex PCR reads through MiXCR, listing each CDR3 protein once. Altogether 150,000 to 200,000 distinct CDR3 sequences are present, 80% to 95% being singletons, with the ten largest covering around 0.1%. Sequenced sample: CD4+ T cells from PBMCs. The receptors stem from a human donor with multiple sclerosis.

This chain uses TRBV28 with TRBJ1-1, with 7 nucleotides matching TRBD1. CDR3 length equals 13 residues. From germline, CDR1 is MDHEN and CDR2 SYDVKM. J gave up 6 bases and V 6 bases, and 7 bases lay outside the gene matches. The CDR3 nucleotides read TGTGCCAGCAGCCGGAAAGACAGGGCTGAAGCTTTCTTT. This gives the protein CASSRKDRAEAFF.

CDR3 sequence (DNA): TGTGCCAGCAGCCTAAATTCGTATAGCAATCAGCCCCAGCATTTT. Translation gives CASSLNSYSNQPQHF. The V gene is TRBV12-3 or TRBV12-4, the J gene TRBJ1-5; no firm D call. CDR3 length equals 15 residues. Between the trimmed V and J ends, which lost 6 bases and 0 bases, there was a span of 12 bases.

J is TRBJ2-3 and V is TRBV5-4, with TRBD2 identical over 8 bases. The junction had 7 bases not matched to a gene; V was cut back by 1 base and J by 3 bases. Germline-derived CDR1 and CDR2 are SGHNT and YYREEE (reference sequence). The CDR3 has 16 amino acids. CDR3 residues: CASSLRGSGRTDTQYF. CDR3 nucleotides: TGTGCCAGCAGCTTGAGGGGGAGCGGGAGAACAGATACGCAGTATTTT.

The chain is built from TRBV9 and TRBJ1-2; no firm D call. The CDR3 sequence is 13 residues long. The V gene lost 2 bases and the J gene lost 4 bases, with 9 bases spanning the gap. Germline values: CDR1 SGDLS, CDR2 YYNGEE. In nucleotides, the CDR3 is TGTGCCAGCAGCGTCTTTGACGGCTATGGCTACACCTTC. Translating gives CASSVFDGYGYTF.

Only one count was recorded for this clonotype. The J gene is TRBJ2-1, the V gene TRBV14; 13 nucleotides agree with TRBD2. J was trimmed by 8 bases and V by 2 bases; bases with no gene match: 6. The germline CDR1 and CDR2 sequences are SGHDN and FVKESK. CDR3 size: 16 residues. As DNA, the CDR3 is TGTGCCAGCAGCCAACCCCAACTAGCGGGAGGGTATGAGCAGTTCTTC. Its protein product is CASSQPQLAGGYEQFF.

This rearrangement joins TRBV28 to TRBJ1-2, with D uncertain. The CDR3 covers 14 residues. Germline-derived CDR1 and CDR2 are MDHEN and SYDVKM. V gave up 5 bases and J gave up 4 bases, with 14 bases separating them. CDR3 DNA: TGTGCCAGCAGTACCCTGGACGGAATCTATGGCTACACCTTC. Translating it yields CASSTLDGIYGYTF.

The CDR3 DNA is TGTGCCAGCAGCGTAGGTGACTACATGAATGAGCAGTTCTTC. Protein product: CASSVGDYMNEQFF. The genes are TRBV9 and TRBJ2-1, with D perhaps TRBD2 (5 bases). V lost 0 bases to trimming and J lost 7 bases, with 11 bases between them. The CDR3 runs 14 residues. Germline CDR1 SGDLS, CDR2 YYNGEE.

The gene calls are TRBV7-2 and TRBJ2-2; D is unclear. The CDR3 has 16 amino acids. Germline V gene data show CDR1 as SGHTA and CDR2 as FQGNSA. The V gene lost 1 base and the J gene lost 0 bases, with 9 bases spanning the gap. CDR3 DNA: TGTGCCAGCAGCTTAGTGGCCAGGACGAACACCGGGGAGCTGTTTTTT. It encodes CASSLVARTNTGELFF.

The V call is TRBV3-1, the J call TRBJ1-5; the D gene is possibly TRBD1 (6 bases). The CDR3 consists of 16 residues. CDR1 and CDR2 (germline): LGHDT, YNNKEL (reference sequence). V was clipped by 1 base and J by 6 bases, with 16 bases between them. CDR3 sequence (DNA): TGTGCCAGCAGCCAAGGATCGAGCGGGGGCCGTCAGCCCCAGCATTTT. Protein: CASSQGSSGGRQPQHF.

This chain connects TRBV28 to TRBJ1-4, with 9 bases identical to TRBD1. CDR3 length: 14 residues. CDR1 is MDHEN and CDR2 is SYDVKM in the germline V gene. V gave up 8 bases and J gave up 8 bases; unmatched junction bases: 9. Here the CDR3 DNA reads TGTGCCAGCGACAGAACAGGGGGCGGGGAAAAACTGTTTTTT. This sequence encodes CASDRTGGGEKLFF.

The rearrangement links TRBV7-9 to TRBJ2-5, with a possible D match to TRBD1 (6 bases). V lost 5 bases and J 1 base, leaving 14 bases between the germline ends. Germline CDR1 and CDR2: SEHNR and FQNEAQ (reference sequence). The CDR3 runs to 15 residues. CDR3 sequence: CASSEGVGPQETQYF. DNA for the CDR3: TGTGCCAGCAGCGAGGGGGTGGGACCCCAAGAGACCCAGTACTTC. Full variable domain (missing parts from reference TRBV7-9 and TRBJ2-5): DTGVSQNPRHKITKRGQNVTFRCDPISEHNRLYWYRQTLGQGPEFLTYFQNEAQLEKSRLLSDRFSAERPKGSFSTLEIQRTEQGDSAMYLCASSEGVGPQETQYFGPGTRLLVL.

This clonotype was recorded once. The chain employs TRBV5-1 and TRBJ2-7; 9 bases are shared with TRBD1. CDR1 and CDR2 from the germline V gene are SGHRS and YFSETQ. The CDR3 has 14 residues. V was pared by 2 bases and J by 5 bases, with 5 bases of the junction left unmatched. The CDR3 region has the DNA TGCGCCAGCAGCTTACCGGGACAGGGAGACGAGCAGTACTTC. It encodes CASSLPGQGDEQYF.

The rearrangement links TRBV3-1 to TRBJ2-1; 13 bases line up with TRBD2. CDR1 and CDR2 (germline): LGHDT, YNNKEL (reference sequence). There are 14 residues in the CDR3. V lost 5 bases to trimming and J lost 7 bases; unmatched junction nucleotides: 2. CDR3 nucleotides: TGTGCCAGCAGCACTAGCGGGAGGGGAAATGAGCAGTTCTTC. Encoded protein: CASSTSGRGNEQFF.

The J gene is TRBJ1-1, the V gene TRBV30; D ambiguous. The germline V and J ends were trimmed by 0 bases and 8 bases, with 7 bases remaining between them. Per germline, CDR1 GTSNPN and CDR2 SVGIG (reference sequence). The CDR3 totals 11 residues. The chain's CDR3 is CAWSVESEAFF. In nucleotides, the CDR3 is TGTGCCTGGAGTGTGGAGTCCGAAGCTTTCTTT.

DNA for the CDR3: TGTGCCACCAGTGGCGCAGGGGCCCCTCTAGACAATGAGCAGTTCTTC. This sequence encodes CATSGAGAPLDNEQFF. The chain carries TRBV24-1 and TRBJ2-1, with TRBD1 as a possible D gene (6 bases). Germline values: CDR1 KGHDR, CDR2 SFDVKD. V was cut by 5 bases and J by 5 bases, with 18 bases left in between. The CDR3 extends over 16 amino acids.

The CDR3 loop is CASSLEDHGYTF. The CDR3, as DNA: TGCGCCAGCAGCTTGGAGGACCATGGCTACACCTTC. The V and J genes are TRBV5-1 and TRBJ1-2; no firm D call. Germline CDR1 SGHRS, CDR2 YFSETQ. There are 12 residues in the CDR3. Trimming took 0 bases from V and 6 from J, leaving 6 bases between them.

This chain uses TRBV3-1 with TRBJ1-2, with D possibly matching TRBD1 (5 bases). Germline CDR1 and CDR2: LGHDT and YNNKEL (reference sequence). The length of the CDR3 is 15 residues. Trimming removed 1 base at V and 0 bases at J, with 9 bases between. CDR3 region: CASSQVTTANYGYTF. The CDR3 DNA sequence: TGTGCCAGCAGCCAAGTTACGACAGCTAACTATGGCTACACCTTC.

The chain links TRBV18 to TRBJ1-1; tentative D call: TRBD1 (6 bases). V gave up 1 base and J gave up 6 bases, with 18 bases separating them. Germline V gene sequence: CDR1 KGHSH, CDR2 LQKENI. This CDR3 has 16 amino acids. The CDR3 reads CASSPLELRGRSEAFF. Written as DNA, the CDR3 is TGTGCCAGCTCACCACTAGAACTCAGGGGCAGGTCTGAAGCTTTCTTT.

The V gene is TRBV20-1, the J gene TRBJ2-3; 8 bases are shared with TRBD2. V trimming: 5 bases; J trimming: 3 bases; junction bases outside the gene matches: 13. There are 16 residues in the CDR3. CDR1 is DFQATT and CDR2 is SNEGSKA in the germline V gene (reference sequence). CDR3 DNA: TGCAGTGCTCAACTAGCTTACGGGAGGGGGACAGATACGCAGTATTTT. It yields the protein CSAQLAYGRGTDTQYF.

This sequence joins TRBV28 and TRBJ1-2; TRBD1 might be the D (5 bases). Germline V gene sequence: CDR1 MDHEN, CDR2 SYDVKM. V lost 5 bases and J 4 bases, leaving 17 bases between the germline ends. This CDR3 comprises 15 residues. The CDR3 sequence is CASSPADRESYGYTF. CDR3 DNA sequence: TGTGCCAGCAGTCCCGCCGACAGAGAAAGCTATGGCTACACCTTC.